The 2 T cell receptor beta chains below were found in one sample sequenced in a study of tissue T cells after allogeneic stem cell transplantation. TCRdb keeps only in-frame clones here, not all; method: immunoSEQ multiplex PCR. The profile shows roughly 4,700 clones, 45% to 50% of them singletons. Time point described: mouse harvest day 14 after allogeneic transplant. Mouse grafts combined 10^7 T-cell-depleted bone marrow cells with 10^6 splenic CD5+ T cells. The sample taken for sequencing was gut tissue. Source of these receptors: a female BALB/c mouse given C57BL/6 T cells with graft-versus-host disease after an allogeneic hematopoietic cell transplant.

This clone occurred a few times. Genes here carry mouse names. The read falls 1 residue short of the CDR3 end, and the missing part is taken from the germline J gene. This rearrangement joins TRBV16 to TRBJ1-2; D call uncertain. The CDR3 spans 13 residues. V lost 3 bases and J lost 4, with 9 bases in between. The V gene's germline CDR1 is SGHSA and CDR2 FRNQAP. The CDR3 DNA, read in part, is TGTGCAAGCAGCTTTCTAGGGCTCTCCGACTACACC. This sequence encodes CASSFLGLSDYT. The whole CDR3 is CASSFLGLSDYTF.

This clone came up a few times. Here the gene names and germline are mouse. The covered CDR3 bases are TGTGCCAGCGGTCGGACTGGGAGTTATGAACAGTAC. Translating it yields CASGRTGSYEQY. The full-length CDR3 reads as CASGRTGSYEQYF. The rearrangement joins TRBV13-2 to TRBJ2-7, with 8 bases identical to TRBD2. The read stops 1 residue short of the end of the CDR3; the missing end is completed from the germline J gene. V was clipped by 4 bases and J by 4 bases; unmatched bases: 4. The V gene's germline CDR1 is NNHNN and CDR2 SYGAGS (reference sequence). The CDR3 has 13 amino acids.